The 8 T cell receptor beta chains below were found in one sample sequenced in a study of tissue T cells after allogeneic stem cell transplantation. Generated by immunoSEQ multiplex PCR, the TCRdb table keeps only in-frame clones and is missing some. The sample yields 3,500 to 4,500 clones, roughly 44% seen once. As to time point: mouse harvest day 14 after allogeneic transplant. The graft held 10^6 splenic CD5+ T cells and 10^7 T-cell-depleted bone marrow cells. The specimen sequenced was gut tissue. The receptors stem from a female BALB/c mouse given C57BL/6 T cells with graft-versus-host disease after an allogeneic hematopoietic cell transplant.

Comment on this clone: Genes here carry mouse names. The sequenced part of the CDR3 DNA is TGTGCCAGCAGTTTAGAACAGGGGACACAGTAC. It yields the protein CASSLEQGTQY. The CDR3 reads in full as CASSLEQGTQYF. The chain combines TRBV15 with TRBJ2-7, with TRBD1 identical over 7 bases. Read coverage stops 1 residue before the CDR3 terminus; the germline J gene supplies the remainder. The CDR3 runs 12 residues. Germline V CDR1 and CDR2: SGHND, FRSKSL. J gave up 9 bases and V 1 base, and 3 bases lay outside the gene matches. The full variable domain, its missing parts supplied by reference TRBV15 and TRBJ2-7, is DAGVTQTPRHEVAEKGQTIILKCEPVSGHNDLFWYRQTKIQGLELLSYFRSKSLMEDGGAFKDRFKAEMLNSSFSTLKIQPTEPKDSAVYLCASSLEQGTQYFGPGTRLTVL.

A remark on this clone: Genes here carry mouse names. The read ends 1 residue shy of where the CDR3 ends; the end is completed using the germline J gene. The J gene is TRBJ2-1, the V gene TRBV23; TRBD2, the table's D call, was not compared with the DNA. CDR3 length: 12 residues. Germline lookup yields CDR1 KGHTA and CDR2 FQNQQP. The part of the CDR3 DNA that was read is TGCTCATCGGCGGGGGGATATCCTGAGCAGTTC. Its protein is CSSAGGYPEQF. The CDR3 as a whole reads CSSAGGYPEQFF.

Regarding this clone: Germline and genes here are mouse. Read sequence stops 1 residue before the CDR3 end, and the germline J gene provides the missing end. This chain links TRBV26 with TRBJ2-7, with D maybe TRBD2 (6 bases). Per germline, CDR1 KGHPV and CDR2 FQNQEV (reference sequence). This CDR3 region has 13 residues. Between the trimmed V and J ends, which lost 4 bases and 3 bases, there was a span of 10 bases. The CDR3 sequence is CASSPGLLYEQYF. Incomplete CDR3 DNA: TGTGCCAGCAGTCCGGGACTCCTCTATGAACAGTAC.

A word on this clone: The genes and germline here are from mouse. The CDR3 end lies 1 residue beyond the end of the read and is filled in from the germline J gene. This chain connects TRBV1 to TRBJ2-7, with D uncertain. V was shortened by 6 bases and J by 0 bases, with 3 bases between the two germline ends. Looked up from germline, CDR1 is NSQYPW and CDR2 is LRSPGD (reference sequence). CDR3 length: 11 residues. The sequenced part of the CDR3 DNA is TGCACCTGCAGGAGCTCCTATGAACAGTAC. This codes for CTCRSSYEQY. The entire CDR3 protein is CTCRSSYEQYF.

This clone showed up just a few times. Gene names follow the mouse nomenclature. The CDR3 end is not reached by the read, which stops 1 residue before it; the germline J gene fills it in. The genes are TRBV26 and TRBJ2-5; no definite D call. V gave up 2 bases and J gave up 2 bases, with 5 bases separating them. CDR1 and CDR2 from the germline V gene are KGHPV and FQNQEV (reference sequence). CDR3 length: 13 amino acids. The covered CDR3 bases are TGTGCCAGCAGTCTGAACAGCCAAGACACCCAGTAC. This translates into CASSLNSQDTQY. The whole CDR3 protein is CASSLNSQDTQYF.

In this sample, this clone is medium-sized. Gene and germline names: mouse. The CDR3 reads CASSPTGGAREQYF. Partial CDR3 DNA: TGTGCCAGCAGTCCGACTGGGGGGGCGCGTGAACAGTAC. V and J are TRBV26 and TRBJ2-7; TRBD2 matches 12 bases. Read sequence stops 1 residue before the CDR3 end, and the germline J gene provides the missing end. V gave up 4 bases and J gave up 6 bases; unmatched junction bases: 4. CDR3 length: 14 amino acids. Germline-derived CDR1 and CDR2 are KGHPV and FQNQEV (reference sequence).

Comments on this clone: Gene names follow the mouse nomenclature. The CDR3 region is CASRGTDTLYF. The sequenced CDR3 bases are TGTGCCAGCAGGGGGACAGACACCTTGTAC. The gene calls are TRBV19 and TRBJ2-4; 7 bases match TRBD1. The read finishes 1 residue shy of the CDR3 end, and the germline J gene is used to complete it. This CDR3 region has 11 residues. V dropped 5 bases and J dropped 7; count of bases not matched to a gene: 1. Per the germline V gene, CDR1 is FNHDT and CDR2 is SITEND (reference sequence).

This clone has more than one count but fewer than ten. Each gene name is a mouse one. Distinct nucleotide sequences in the sample also encode this CDR3. The CDR3 here is CASSLDYNSPLYF. Partial CDR3 DNA: TGTGCCAGCAGCTTAGACTATAATTCGCCCCTCTAC. The V gene is TRBV3, the J gene TRBJ1-6, with D uncertain. The missing CDR3 end, 1 residue past where the read stops, is filled in from the germline J gene. TRBJ1-6 is sorted into the ORF group, with uncertain function. The CDR3 covers 13 residues. Germline CDR1 is SNHLY and CDR2 is FYNGKV (reference sequence). V was pared by 1 base and J by 3 bases, with 1 base between.